The subject of this entry is one TCR beta chain. Its specificity is not known. This CDR3 has 13 residues. The germline CDR1 and CDR2 sequences are GTSNPN and SVGIG (reference sequence). V gave up 3 bases and J gave up 2 bases, with 9 bases separating them. The data belong to a study of CD8 T cells in Susac syndrome. An input of about 0.5 to 1 ug of RNA was subjected to reverse transcription using random hexamers. TCRdb used MiXCR to reprocess the immunoSEQ multiplex PCR reads, holding one entry per CDR3 protein. The sample lists about 200,000 distinct CDR3 sequences, over 85% occurring once. Overall study results and limits: The authors acknowledged that the study's TCR sequencing and HLA analysis involved relatively few individuals.

The authors negatively isolated CD8+ and CD4+ T cells and FACS-enriched TEMRA cells. The TCR originated in a human donor in good health. The sequenced sample was CD4+ T cells from PBMCs. This sequence joins TRBV30 and TRBJ2-3; D perhaps matches TRBD1 (5 bases). DNA of the CDR3: TGTGCCTGGAGCAAAGGGGTCACAGATACGCAGTATTTT. The encoded protein is CAWSKGVTDTQYF.